The 7 T cell receptor beta chains listed next were all sequenced from one sample in a study of T-cell memory formation after mild COVID-19. MiXCR was run by TCRdb on the 5' RACE reads, yielding one entry per CDR3 protein. Of under 110,000 distinct CDR3 sequences in the sample, 15% to 20% were seen once. Material: PBMCs or a T cell subset sorted from them (not recorded which). The source of these receptors is an adult woman who had mild COVID-19 (a few samples of this study predate the infection). Cell type and time point are not known.

The DNA of the CDR3 is TGCGCCAGCAGCCCTGCCTTTCCCGGACTCACAGATACGCAGTATTTT. Its translation is CASSPAFPGLTDTQYF. V and J are TRBV4-3 and TRBJ2-3; perhaps TRBD2 as D (5 bases). The CDR3 has 16 amino acids. Germline values: CDR1 LGHNA, CDR2 YSLEER. The ends were cut back, 4 bases at V and 2 bases at J, with 16 bases in the middle.

This clonotype was counted only a few times. The CDR3 loop is CASSQDAGLTYEQYF. The DNA of the CDR3 is TGCGCCAGCAGCCAAGATGCAGGACTTACCTACGAGCAGTACTTC. The chain links TRBV4-3 to TRBJ2-7, with a weak D call TRBD2 (5 bases). The CDR3 covers 15 residues. Germline assignment: CDR1 LGHNA and CDR2 YSLEER. V was cut by 0 bases and J by 2 bases, with 11 bases left in between.

V usage is TRBV19 and J usage is TRBJ2-5, with TRBD1 matching over 7 bases. Trimming cost V 5 bases and J 5 bases; bases outside gene matches: 11. The CDR3 is 15 residues long. Germline V lookup: CDR1 LNHDA, CDR2 SQIVND (reference sequence). CDR3 sequence (DNA): TGTGCCAGTAGTCAAGGGACAGCAAGGACGGAGACCCAGTACTTC. Amino acid sequence: CASSQGTARTETQYF.

The chain links TRBV12-3 or TRBV12-4 to TRBJ2-2; 16 nucleotides agree with TRBD2. The CDR3 covers 17 residues. The V segment lost 6 bases and the J segment 4 bases; nucleotides outside the gene matches: 5. The CDR3 loop is CASRGLAGGPSTGELFF. The CDR3 coding sequence is TGTGCCAGCAGGGGACTAGCGGGAGGGCCTAGCACCGGGGAGCTGTTTTTT.

This clonotype came up a few times. The chain carries TRBV12-3 or TRBV12-4 and TRBJ2-4; unclear D gene. Trimming took off 1 base at V and 6 bases at J, with 7 bases between the two ends. This CDR3 is built from 13 residues. This chain's CDR3 is CASSLDRVNIQYF. The DNA of the CDR3 is TGTGCCAGCAGTTTAGACAGAGTAAACATTCAGTACTTC.

The gene calls are TRBV6-5 and TRBJ2-7; D ambiguous. Germline V lookup: CDR1 MNHEY, CDR2 SVGAGI. CDR3 length: 14 residues. Trimming shortened V by 0 bases and J by 3 bases, and 9 bases separated the two germline ends. The CDR3 DNA reads as TGTGCCAGCAGTTACTCAGGGAAGGTCTACGAGCAGTACTTC. Its protein product is CASSYSGKVYEQYF.

The chain combines TRBV6-5 with TRBJ2-7, with a weak D call TRBD1 (6 bases). Germline V lookup: CDR1 MNHEY, CDR2 SVGAGI. V was pared by 2 bases and J by 3 bases, with 14 bases between. The CDR3 runs to 15 residues. The CDR3 spells CASSYGQGIVYEQYF. CDR3 bases: TGTGCCAGCAGTTACGGGCAGGGGATTGTCTACGAGCAGTACTTC.